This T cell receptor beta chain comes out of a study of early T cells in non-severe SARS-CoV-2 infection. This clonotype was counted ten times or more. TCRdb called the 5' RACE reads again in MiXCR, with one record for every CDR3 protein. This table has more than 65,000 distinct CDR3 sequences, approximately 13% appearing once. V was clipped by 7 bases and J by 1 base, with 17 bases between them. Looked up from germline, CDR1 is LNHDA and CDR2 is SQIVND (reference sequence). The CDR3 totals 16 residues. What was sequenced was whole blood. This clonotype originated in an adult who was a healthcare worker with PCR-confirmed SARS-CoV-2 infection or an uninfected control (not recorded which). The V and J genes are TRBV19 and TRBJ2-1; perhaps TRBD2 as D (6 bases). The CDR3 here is CASNGGGARSYNEQFF. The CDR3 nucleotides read TGTGCCAGTAACGGGGGAGGTGCGCGGTCCTACAATGAGCAGTTCTTC.